These 30 T cell receptor beta chains originate from one sample sequenced in a study of blood T cell repertoires in COVID-19 (dated by TCRdb to the early 2020s). Library preparation used the immunoSEQ multiplex PCR assay. The table was pulled from immuneACCESS by TCRdb, which kept in-frame rearrangements only. Such tables lose some clones; where checked, under half of the loss comes from unresolved V genes, and the rest has no known cause. The sample includes 95,000 to 150,000 clones, with 80% to 90% observed a single time. The top ten constitute approximately 4.3% of the sample. Sequencing was performed on peripheral blood. The source is a man in his forties with acute or convalescent COVID-19.

The chain has TRBV7-2 and TRBJ1-5; 7 bases align to TRBD1. CDR1 and CDR2 (germline): SGHTA, FQGNSA. This CDR3 has 15 amino acids. After removal of 5 bases from V and 2 bases from J, the junction contained 6 bases not matched to a gene. The chain's CDR3 is CASSLTGLGNQPQHF. The CDR3 region has the DNA TGTGCCAGCAGCCTGACAGGGTTGGGCAATCAGCCCCAGCATTTT. The whole variable domain, remainder taken from reference TRBV7-2 and TRBJ1-5, is GAGVSQSPSNKVTEKGKDVELRCDPISGHTALYWYRQSLGQGLEFLIYFQGNSAPDKSGLPSDRFSAERTGGSVSTLTIQRTQQEDSAVYLCASSLTGLGNQPQHFGDGTRLSIL.

V gene TRBV9 combines with J gene TRBJ2-3; tentatively, D is TRBD1 (5 bases). The CDR3 is 13 residues long. V was clipped by 3 bases and J by 3 bases, with 8 bases between them. Germline CDR1 reads SGDLS; CDR2 reads YYNGEE. The CDR3 nucleotides read TGTGCCAGCAGCGAGGGGATAACAGATACGCAGTATTTT. Translated: CASSEGITDTQYF.

The chain uses TRBV9 and TRBJ2-1; maybe TRBD1 (5 bases). V lost 0 bases, J lost 8 bases, and 6 bases lay in between. The V gene's germline CDR1 is SGDLS and CDR2 YYNGEE. CDR3 length: 12 residues. CDR3 DNA sequence: TGTGCCAGCAGCGTAGAGGGGTATGAGCAGTTCTTC. Translating gives CASSVEGYEQFF.

The chain recombines TRBV9 with TRBJ1-1; D uncertain. Looked up from germline, CDR1 is SGDLS and CDR2 is YYNGEE. With 0 bases removed from V and 6 bases from J, the gap between germline ends came to 9 bases. This CDR3 has 13 amino acids. This CDR3 reads CASSVGPNAEAFF. DNA of the CDR3: TGTGCCAGCAGCGTAGGGCCAAACGCTGAAGCTTTCTTT.

The chain couples TRBV3-1 (or the pseudogene TRBV3-2) to TRBJ2-5; weak D call: TRBD2 (6 bases). Trimming cost V 4 bases and J 4 bases, with 10 bases left between them. Germline CDR1 LGHDT, CDR2 YNNKEL (reference sequence). There are 13 residues in the CDR3. Written as DNA, the CDR3 is TGTGCCAGCAGCCGGGACTGGGGAGAGACCCAGTACTTC. It is translated as CASSRDWGETQYF.

The chain carries TRBV5-4 and TRBJ1-1; a possible D gene is TRBD1 (5 bases). V gave up 4 bases and J gave up 1 base, with 8 bases separating them. This CDR3 is 13 amino acids long. Looked up from germline, CDR1 is SGHNT and CDR2 is YYREEE (reference sequence). In DNA form, the CDR3 reads TGTGCCAGCAGCCCGACAGCGAACACTGAAGCTTTCTTT. It translates to CASSPTANTEAFF.

The chain uses TRBV18 and TRBJ2-7; the match to TRBD1 covers 10 bases. Trimming took 4 bases from V and 6 from J; bases not matched to a gene: 9. The CDR3 is 15 residues long. Per germline, CDR1 KGHSH and CDR2 LQKENI. CDR3 nucleotides: TGTGCCAGCTCACAAACCGGGACAGGGGTGGGCGAGCAGTACTTC. It specifies CASSQTGTGVGEQYF.

This clone showed up just a few times. The genes are TRBV19 and TRBJ1-5, with 7 bases identical to TRBD1. In germline, CDR1 is LNHDA, CDR2 SQIVND (reference sequence). Trimming took 9 bases from V and 4 from J; bases not matched to a gene: 12. The CDR3 has 15 amino acids. The CDR3 nucleotides are TGTGCCAGCCATTCCGTACAGACAGGGAATCAGCCCCAGCATTTT. As protein: CASHSVQTGNQPQHF.

The chain combines TRBV7-2 with TRBJ2-7, with 7 nucleotides matching TRBD2. Trimming at V came to 5 bases and at J to 7 bases, leaving 11 bases not matched to a gene. CDR3 size: 14 residues. Germline V gene sequence: CDR1 SGHTA, CDR2 FQGNSA. The CDR3 nucleotides read TGTGCCAGCAGCCCCGGGACTACCTCTAGGGAGCAGTACTTC. This sequence encodes CASSPGTTSREQYF.

The rearrangement joins TRBV5-6 to TRBJ2-5; 7 bases are shared with TRBD1. Germline loops: CDR1 SGHDT, CDR2 YYEEEE. With 3 bases clipped from V and 5 bases from J, the junction kept 7 bases outside the gene matches. The CDR3 sequence is 14 residues long. Written as DNA, the CDR3 is TGTGCCAGCAGCTCACTGACAGGGCCCGAGACCCAGTACTTC. Amino acids: CASSSLTGPETQYF. Supplemented by reference TRBV5-6 and TRBJ2-5, the full variable domain reads DAGVTQSPTHLIKTRGQQVTLRCSPKSGHDTVSWYQQALGQGPQFIFQYYEEEERQRGNFPDRFSGHQFPNYSSELNVNALLLGDSALYLCASSSLTGPETQYFGPGTRLLVL.

The chain couples TRBV30 to TRBJ1-2, with 9 bases aligning to TRBD1. Germline V gene data show CDR1 as GTSNPN and CDR2 as SVGIG (reference sequence). The CDR3 loop spans 14 amino acids. J was trimmed by 8 bases and V by 6 bases; bases with no gene match: 13. CDR3 nucleotides: TGTGCCTGTTCCCAAGGGACAGGGCAAATCGGCTACACCTTC. Translated: CACSQGTGQIGYTF.

J is TRBJ2-7 and V is TRBV13, with 9 bases identical to TRBD1. This CDR3 is 14 amino acids long. Germline lookup yields CDR1 PRHDT and CDR2 FYEKMQ (reference sequence). V was clipped by 4 bases and J by 7 bases; unmatched bases: 8. In DNA, the CDR3 is TGTGCCAGCAGCTCACAGGGGGCGCTGGGGGAGCAGTACTTC. It encodes CASSSQGALGEQYF.

This chain's CDR3 is CATSRDRGSSYEQYF. The DNA for the CDR3 is TGTGCCACCAGCAGAGATCGAGGGAGCTCCTACGAGCAGTACTTC. This chain links TRBV15 with TRBJ2-7; D possibly corresponds to TRBD2 (5 bases). The V gene's germline CDR1 is LNHNV and CDR2 YYDKDF (reference sequence). The CDR3 runs to 15 residues. The V end lost 0 bases, the J end lost 0 bases, and 9 bases lay between the germline ends.

The rearrangement joins TRBV25-1 to TRBJ2-5; the match to TRBD1 covers 7 bases. The CDR3 consists of 15 residues. The V segment lost 4 bases and the J segment 1 base; nucleotides outside the gene matches: 6. Germline CDR1 is MGHDK and CDR2 is SYGVNS. DNA of the CDR3: TGTGCCAGCAGTGTTCCGGGACAGCCCCAAGAGACCCAGTACTTC. Translated, it gives CASSVPGQPQETQYF.

V usage is TRBV4-2 and J usage is TRBJ1-2, with a possible D match to TRBD1 (6 bases). Trimming pared 0 bases from V and 8 bases from J, leaving 13 bases between. Germline V gene sequence: CDR1 LGHNA, CDR2 YNFKEQ. This CDR3 comprises 14 residues. The CDR3 sequence: CASSQDRGFSGYTF. The CDR3 nucleotides read TGTGCCAGCAGCCAAGATAGGGGGTTCAGCGGCTACACCTTC.

This rearrangement joins TRBV5-5 to TRBJ1-3, with D unclear. The V gene's germline CDR1 is SGHKS and CDR2 YYEKEE (reference sequence). This CDR3 has 16 residues. V was cut by 0 bases and J by 0 bases, with 10 bases left in between. The CDR3 loop is CASSLARGSSGNTIYF. The CDR3 nucleotides are TGTGCCAGCAGCTTGGCCCGAGGGAGCTCTGGAAACACCATATATTTT.

J is TRBJ1-1 and V is TRBV3-1 (or the pseudogene TRBV3-2); weak D call: TRBD1 (5 bases). This CDR3 spans 13 amino acids. Germline V lookup: CDR1 LGHDT, CDR2 YNNKEL (reference sequence). V was trimmed by 8 bases and J by 1 base, leaving 11 bases between them. DNA of the CDR3: TGTGCCAGCGCGGCGCAGGGGAACACTGAAGCTTTCTTT. It specifies CASAAQGNTEAFF.

This clone was recorded only once. For the CDR3, the DNA is TGTGCCAGCAGACTAGCGGGAGGGACCGGGGAGCTGTTTTTT. Its protein is CASRLAGGTGELFF. The gene calls are TRBV6-5 and TRBJ2-2, with 13 positions matching TRBD2. With 6 bases clipped from V and 5 bases from J, the junction kept 0 bases outside the gene matches. CDR3 length equals 14 residues. Germline values: CDR1 MNHEY, CDR2 SVGAGI.

The rearrangement links TRBV7-3 to TRBJ2-5; D remains unclear. Trimming removed 5 bases from V and 1 base from J, with 8 bases in between. From germline, CDR1 is SGHTA and CDR2 FQGTGA. The CDR3 extends over 13 amino acids. The CDR3 region has the DNA TGTGCCAGCAGCCCGAGATTCCAAGAGACCCAGTACTTC. Translation gives CASSPRFQETQYF.

This chain joins TRBV6-5 and TRBJ2-3, with TRBD1 identical over 7 bases. The germline CDR1 and CDR2 sequences are MNHEY and SVGAGI. V was pared by 5 bases and J by 5 bases, with 7 bases of the junction left unmatched. CDR3 length: 14 residues. In nucleotides, the CDR3 is TGTGCCAGCAGTCGGGACAGTTCAGGAGATACGCAGTATTTT. As protein: CASSRDSSGDTQYF.

V usage is TRBV6-5 and J usage is TRBJ2-2, with 8 bases that match TRBD1. CDR3 length equals 16 residues. Per germline, CDR1 MNHEY and CDR2 SVGAGI. With V trimmed by 2 bases and J by 3 bases, 5 bases remained unmatched. The CDR3 here is CASSYRTGPHTGELFF. DNA for the CDR3: TGTGCCAGCAGTTACCGGACAGGGCCTCACACCGGGGAGCTGTTTTTT.

This chain uses TRBV10-3 with TRBJ1-5, with D perhaps TRBD1 (5 bases). Trimming pared 8 bases from V and 4 bases from J, leaving 18 bases between. The germline gives CDR1 ENHRY, CDR2 SYGVKD. This CDR3 contains 15 residues. CDR3: CAIAGQGSGNQPQHF. The DNA for the CDR3 is TGTGCCATCGCGGGGCAGGGCAGCGGGAATCAGCCCCAGCATTTT.

The chain uses TRBV15 and TRBJ2-3; 10 bases agree with TRBD1. V trimming: 5 bases; J trimming: 8 bases; junction bases outside the gene matches: 4. Germline assignment: CDR1 LNHNV and CDR2 YYDKDF (reference sequence). This CDR3 has 13 amino acids. The DNA for the CDR3 is TGTGCCACCAGCCCCGGGACAGGGGTTACGCAGTATTTT. This encodes CATSPGTGVTQYF.

This clone was picked up one time. The chain combines TRBV6-2 or TRBV6-3 with TRBJ1-2, with 8 bases fitting TRBD1. The junction had 5 bases not matched to a gene; V was cut back by 4 bases and J by 4 bases. Germline CDR1 is MNHEY and CDR2 is SVGEGT. The CDR3 has 14 residues. Written as DNA, the CDR3 is TGTGCCAGCAGTTGGGACAGGTGGACCTATGGCTACACCTTC. Its protein is CASSWDRWTYGYTF.

The J gene is TRBJ1-2, the V gene TRBV6-1; D unclear. Trimming left V 3 bases short and J 4 bases short, with 12 bases between. The CDR3 totals 14 residues. In germline, CDR1 is MNHNS, CDR2 SASEGT. The CDR3, as DNA: TGTGCCAGCAGTGAGGTAGCCCGAAGCTATGGCTACACCTTC. It translates to CASSEVARSYGYTF.

The genes are TRBV6-5 and TRBJ1-2, with D perhaps TRBD1 (5 bases). This CDR3 has 15 residues. Germline V CDR1 and CDR2: MNHEY, SVGAGI. Trimming shortened V by 5 bases and J by 0 bases, and 13 bases separated the two germline ends. The CDR3 loop is CASSRTSRANYGYTF. CDR3 coding DNA: TGTGCCAGCAGTCGGACATCCCGAGCTAACTATGGCTACACCTTC.

This clone has only one observation. The chain is built from TRBV6-1 and TRBJ1-2; D remains ambiguous. The CDR3 has 17 residues. The germline V gene has CDR1 MNHNS and CDR2 SASEGT. Trimming stripped 2 bases from V and 3 bases from J, with 19 bases between. CDR3 amino acids: CASSERGQATSHYGYTF. Here the CDR3 DNA reads TGTGCCAGCAGTGAACGAGGGCAGGCGACTTCCCACTATGGCTACACCTTC.

The chain is built from TRBV5-6 and TRBJ2-5; 9 bases map to TRBD1. This CDR3 has 17 residues. Germline V lookup: CDR1 SGHDT, CDR2 YYEEEE. The J segment lost 0 bases and the V segment lost 5 bases, leaving 11 bases of the junction unmatched. This chain's CDR3 is CASSPSYRGPNQETQYF. DNA for the CDR3: TGTGCCAGCAGTCCCTCCTACAGGGGGCCAAACCAAGAGACCCAGTACTTC.

J is TRBJ2-2 and V is TRBV30; TRBD1 aligns across 8 bases. Looked up from germline, CDR1 is GTSNPN and CDR2 is SVGIG (reference sequence). This CDR3 is 15 amino acids long. V lost 3 bases, J lost 0 bases, and 3 bases stayed unmatched. The CDR3 nucleotides are TGTGCCTGGAGAGAACAGGGGGCGAACACCGGGGAGCTGTTTTTT. It codes for CAWREQGANTGELFF.

The chain is built from TRBV5-6 and TRBJ2-7, with 7 bases that match TRBD1. The ends lost 4 bases at V and 6 bases at J; junction bases unmatched: 7. The CDR3 runs 13 residues. CDR1 and CDR2 (germline): SGHDT, YYEEEE. DNA for the CDR3: TGTGCCAGCAGCCCGGGACAGCACATCGAGCAGTACTTC. It yields the protein CASSPGQHIEQYF.